This TCR beta chain was documented in a study of OX40 agonist ivuxolimab in advanced cancers. Study-wide findings and caveats: Clones of CD4+ and CD8+ blood T cells grew by week 6 at doses of 0.1 to 3.0 mg/kg.

This clone showed up just once. What it binds is not known. The germline gives CDR1 SGHNT, CDR2 YYREEE (reference sequence). Trimming pared 1 base from V and 4 bases from J, leaving 5 bases between. The CDR3 sequence is 12 residues long. Sequenced by immunoSEQ multiplex PCR; TCRdb stores in-frame clones only, minus some. The data show over 65,000 clones, around 83% seen once. This material consisted of CD4+ or CD8+ T cells sorted from blood, taken in a trial of the OX40 agonist ivuxolimab. This chain connects TRBV5-4 to TRBJ2-5; D is undetermined. The sequence came from an adult with an advanced solid tumor such as melanoma, head and neck, liver or kidney cancer. The CDR3 nucleotides are TGTGCCAGCAGCTTGTATTCAGAGACCCAGTACTTC. Translation: CASSLYSETQYF.